These 10 T cell receptor beta chains were all obtained from the same sample, sequenced in a study of vaccination effects on CD4 cells after COVID-19. Assay used: immunoSEQ multiplex PCR; TCRdb lists only in-frame clones, some missing. The table lists roughly 48,000 clones, approximately 65% of them singletons, with 4.5% to 6% in the top ten. Around day 10 of culture, CD4+ T cells were separated out. Antigens of these TCRs are unknown. The material was CD4+ T cells from PBMCs cultured without peptide, obtained before COVID-19 vaccination. Receptor source: a human donor who received a COVID-19 vaccine.

The table lists this clone with a few counts. The rearrangement uses TRBV19 and TRBJ2-2; D gene unclear. The CDR3 has 15 amino acids. Trimming pared 5 bases from V and 1 base from J, leaving 11 bases between. Looked up from germline, CDR1 is LNHDA and CDR2 is SQIVND (reference sequence). In nucleotides, the CDR3 is TGTGCCAGTAGTCCACGGATAATGAACACCGGGGAGCTGTTTTTT. This sequence encodes CASSPRIMNTGELFF.

The chain couples TRBV19 to TRBJ2-7; D could derive from TRBD1 or TRBD2 (5 bases each). This CDR3 has 14 residues. The V and J ends lost 5 bases and 0 bases respectively, with 11 bases between them. Germline lookup yields CDR1 LNHDA and CDR2 SQIVND (reference sequence). In nucleotides, the CDR3 is TGTGCCAGTAGTGTCGGGGACCACTCCTACGAGCAGTACTTC. Translating it yields CASSVGDHSYEQYF.

The rearrangement uses TRBV6-6 and TRBJ1-3, with D tentatively TRBD1 (6 bases). Trimming cost V 4 bases and J 2 bases, with 12 bases left between them. Germline V gene lookup returns CDR1 MNHNY and CDR2 SVGAGI (reference sequence). The CDR3 runs 15 residues. The CDR3 nucleotides are TGTGCCAGCAGTTTTTGGGGGCGACCTGGAAACACCATATATTTT. It specifies CASSFWGRPGNTIYF.

On this clone itself: At one end the junction does not follow the germline gene, possibly because of a read error. The same CDR3 is also encoded by other DNA sequences in this sample. The genes are TRBV3-1 (or the pseudogene TRBV3-2) and TRBJ1-1, with 9 nucleotides matching TRBD1. The V gene's germline CDR1 is LGHDT and CDR2 YNNKEL (reference sequence). CDR3 length equals 17 residues. The CDR3 here is CASSRSAGTGWNTEAFF. The CDR3, as DNA: TGTGCCAGCAGCCGCTCCGCCGGGACAGGGTGGAACACTGAAGCTTTTTTT.

The chain's CDR3 is CSVADINQPQHF. CDR3 sequence (DNA): TGCAGCGTCGCCGACATAAATCAGCCCCAGCATTTT. The rearrangement uses TRBV29-1 and TRBJ1-5; D not certain. The CDR3 length is 12 residues. V lost 6 bases and J 4 bases, leaving 10 bases between the germline ends. From germline, CDR1 is SQVTM and CDR2 ANQGSEA. Together with reference TRBV29-1 and TRBJ1-5, the CDR3 gives the full variable domain: SAVISQKPSRDICQRGTSLTIQCQVDSQVTMMFWYRQQPGQSLTLIATANQGSEATYESGFVIDKFPISRPNLTFSTLTVSNMSPEDSSIYLCSVADINQPQHFGDGTRLSIL.

The genes are TRBV15 and TRBJ2-7; 10 positions agree with TRBD1. The J segment lost 1 base and the V segment lost 5 bases, leaving 5 bases of the junction unmatched. The CDR3 runs to 15 residues. CDR1 is LNHNV, CDR2 YYDKDF, per germline (reference sequence). The CDR3 DNA reads TGTGCCACCAGCGGGGACAGGGGTGCATCCTACGAGCAGTACTTC. This sequence encodes CATSGDRGASYEQYF.

The chain links TRBV7-9 to TRBJ1-2; D is ambiguous. The CDR3 runs 15 residues. V lost 4 bases and J lost 4, with 16 bases in between. Germline V gene data show CDR1 as SEHNR and CDR2 as FQNEAQ (reference sequence). CDR3 in DNA: TGTGCCAGCAGCTCCCGGGCAGGCCAGACCTATGGCTACACCTTC. It translates to CASSSRAGQTYGYTF.

The chain uses TRBV6-2 or TRBV6-3 and TRBJ2-7; D remains ambiguous. The CDR3 length is 12 residues. Germline V gene lookup returns CDR1 MNHEY and CDR2 SVGEGT. V was trimmed by 6 bases and J by 4 bases, leaving 10 bases between them. The CDR3 nucleotides are TGTGCCAGCAGCCCTATCCTTTACGAGCAGTACTTC. Its protein is CASSPILYEQYF.

This sequence joins TRBV3-1 (or the pseudogene TRBV3-2) and TRBJ2-1; maybe TRBD1 (6 bases). The CDR3 runs to 16 residues. Germline CDR1 reads LGHDT; CDR2 reads YNNKEL (reference sequence). Trimming removed 5 bases from V and 7 bases from J, with 21 bases in between. DNA for the CDR3: TGTGCCAGCAGCAAACTACAGGGAGTAGGGGTGAATGAGCAGTTCTTC. Protein: CASSKLQGVGVNEQFF.

The chain carries TRBV11-2 and TRBJ2-7, with 8 bases lining up with TRBD1. V dropped 3 bases and J dropped 2; count of bases not matched to a gene: 15. CDR3 length equals 18 residues. Germline CDR1 and CDR2: SGHAT and FQNNGV. CDR3 residues: CASSFSPSGTGSTYEQYF. CDR3 in DNA: TGTGCCAGCAGCTTCTCTCCCTCCGGGACAGGAAGTACCTACGAGCAGTACTTC.